The T cell receptor (beta chain) described here comes from a study of cytomegalovirus exposure and HLA in healthy donors. Study-level information: The approximately 120 million unique TCR beta sequences, from around 200 million T cells, were found by an earlier analysis.

Study-wide results and caveats: The authors listed around 150 TCR beta chains as cytomegalovirus-associated.

Use of 60 Vbeta and 13 Jbeta primers characterized the PCR. Profiled with immunoSEQ multiplex PCR; TCRdb holds only in-frame clones, not every one. The sample has approximately 110,000 clones, approximately 83% seen once. As to this clone: The antigen is undetermined.

The TCR comes from a man aged 18 to 30 in good health and CMV-seronegative. Source material: PBMCs.

The DNA of the CDR3 is TGTGCCAGCTCACCTGACAGGGGGGCTACGGGGCAGTACTTC. This codes for CASSPDRGATGQYF. V is TRBV18 and J is TRBJ2-7; 9 bases are shared with TRBD1. Germline V gene data show CDR1 as KGHSH and CDR2 as LQKENI. V lost 3 bases and J lost 9; bases outside the gene matches: 9. The CDR3 consists of 14 residues.